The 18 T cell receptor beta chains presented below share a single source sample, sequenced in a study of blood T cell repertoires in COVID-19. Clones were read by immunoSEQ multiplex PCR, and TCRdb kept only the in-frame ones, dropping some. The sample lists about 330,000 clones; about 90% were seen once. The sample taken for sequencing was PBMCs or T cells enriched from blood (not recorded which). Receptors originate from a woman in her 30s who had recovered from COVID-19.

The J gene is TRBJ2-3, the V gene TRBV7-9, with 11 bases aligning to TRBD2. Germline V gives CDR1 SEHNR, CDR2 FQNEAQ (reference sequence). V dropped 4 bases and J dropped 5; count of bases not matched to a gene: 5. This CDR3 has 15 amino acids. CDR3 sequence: CASSSSGGTLDTQYF. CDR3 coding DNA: TGTGCCAGCAGCTCTAGCGGGGGGACGTTAGATACGCAGTATTTT.

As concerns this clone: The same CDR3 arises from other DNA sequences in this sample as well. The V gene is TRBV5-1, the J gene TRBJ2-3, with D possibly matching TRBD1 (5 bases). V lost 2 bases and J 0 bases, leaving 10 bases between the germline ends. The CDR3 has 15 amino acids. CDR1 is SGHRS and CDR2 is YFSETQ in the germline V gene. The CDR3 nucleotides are TGCGCCAGCAGCTTATGGGGCGGTAGCACAGATACGCAGTATTTT. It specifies CASSLWGGSTDTQYF.

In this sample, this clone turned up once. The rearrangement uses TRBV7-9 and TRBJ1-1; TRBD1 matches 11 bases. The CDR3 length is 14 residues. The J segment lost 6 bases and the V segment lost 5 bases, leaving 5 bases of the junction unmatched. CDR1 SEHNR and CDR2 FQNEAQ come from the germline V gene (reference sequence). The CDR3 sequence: CASSTGQGAAEAFF. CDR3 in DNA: TGTGCCAGCAGCACCGGACAGGGGGCCGCTGAAGCTTTCTTT.

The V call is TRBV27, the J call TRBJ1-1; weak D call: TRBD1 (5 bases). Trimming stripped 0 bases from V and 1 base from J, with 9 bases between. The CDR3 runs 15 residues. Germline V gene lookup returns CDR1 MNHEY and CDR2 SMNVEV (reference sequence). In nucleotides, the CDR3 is TGTGCCAGCAGTTTATCGCGGGGGAGGAACACTGAAGCTTTCTTT. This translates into CASSLSRGRNTEAFF.

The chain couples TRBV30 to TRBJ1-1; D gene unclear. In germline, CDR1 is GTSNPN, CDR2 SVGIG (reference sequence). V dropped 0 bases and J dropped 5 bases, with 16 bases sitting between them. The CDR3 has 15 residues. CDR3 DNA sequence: TGTGCCTGGAGTGTAAACGCGGTCCGGGGTACTGAAGCTTTCTTT. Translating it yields CAWSVNAVRGTEAFF.

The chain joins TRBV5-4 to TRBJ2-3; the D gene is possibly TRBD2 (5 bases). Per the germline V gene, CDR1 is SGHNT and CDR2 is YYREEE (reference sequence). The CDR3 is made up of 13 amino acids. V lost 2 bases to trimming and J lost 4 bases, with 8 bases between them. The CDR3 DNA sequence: TGTGCCAGCAGCTTCCTAGCAGCAGATACGCAGTATTTT. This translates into CASSFLAADTQYF. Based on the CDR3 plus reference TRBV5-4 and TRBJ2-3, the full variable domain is ETGVTQSPTHLIKTRGQQVTLRCSSQSGHNTVSWYQQALGQGPQFIFQYYREEENGRGNFPPRFSGLQFPNYSSELNVNALELDDSALYLCASSFLAADTQYFGPGTRLTVL.

CDR3 nucleotide sequence: TGTGCCAGCAGTTGGGACAGCACCTACGAGCAGTACTTC. This translates into CASSWDSTYEQYF. The rearrangement joins TRBV28 to TRBJ2-7; 7 bases are shared with TRBD1. Losses at the gene ends were 4 bases for V and 2 bases for J; bases not matched to a gene: 2. Germline-derived CDR1 and CDR2 are MDHEN and SYDVKM. The CDR3 extends over 13 amino acids.

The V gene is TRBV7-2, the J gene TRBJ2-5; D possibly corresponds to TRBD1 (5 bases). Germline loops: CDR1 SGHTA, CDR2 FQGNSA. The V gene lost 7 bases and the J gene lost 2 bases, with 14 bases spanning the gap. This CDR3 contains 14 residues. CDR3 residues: CASIRVAGQETQYF. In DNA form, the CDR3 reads TGTGCCAGCATTCGAGTAGCAGGGCAAGAGACCCAGTACTTC. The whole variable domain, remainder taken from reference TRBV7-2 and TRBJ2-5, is GAGVSQSPSNKVTEKGKDVELRCDPISGHTALYWYRQSLGQGLEFLIYFQGNSAPDKSGLPSDRFSAERTGGSVSTLTIQRTQQEDSAVYLCASIRVAGQETQYFGPGTRLLVL.

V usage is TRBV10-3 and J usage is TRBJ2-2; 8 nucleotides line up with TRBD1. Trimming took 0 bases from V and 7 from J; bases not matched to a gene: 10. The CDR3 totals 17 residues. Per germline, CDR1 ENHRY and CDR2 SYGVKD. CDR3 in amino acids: CAISESTAGGLYGELFF. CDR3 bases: TGTGCCATCAGTGAGTCGACGGCAGGGGGCCTGTACGGGGAGCTGTTTTTT.

The CDR3: CASSVVDGDSPLHF. Here the CDR3 DNA reads TGTGCCAGCAGCGTAGTGGACGGGGATTCACCCCTCCACTTT. The chain couples TRBV9 to TRBJ1-6; D is undetermined. This CDR3 spans 14 amino acids. V shed 0 bases and J shed 8 bases, with 9 bases lying between them. Germline V gives CDR1 SGDLS, CDR2 YYNGEE.

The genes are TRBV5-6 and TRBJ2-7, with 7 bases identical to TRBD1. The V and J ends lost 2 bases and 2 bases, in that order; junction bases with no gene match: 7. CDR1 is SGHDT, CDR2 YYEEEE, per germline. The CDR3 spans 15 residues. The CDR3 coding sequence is TGTGCCAGCAGCTTAGGTTTGACAGGGACCTACGAGCAGTACTTC. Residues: CASSLGLTGTYEQYF.

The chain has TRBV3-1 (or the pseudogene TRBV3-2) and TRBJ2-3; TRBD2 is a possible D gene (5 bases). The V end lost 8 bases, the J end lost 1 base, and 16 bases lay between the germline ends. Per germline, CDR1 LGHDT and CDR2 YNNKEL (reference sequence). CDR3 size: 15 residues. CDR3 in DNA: TGTGCCAGCGGCCGAGCGGCAGGCGGCACAGATACGCAGTATTTT. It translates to CASGRAAGGTDTQYF.

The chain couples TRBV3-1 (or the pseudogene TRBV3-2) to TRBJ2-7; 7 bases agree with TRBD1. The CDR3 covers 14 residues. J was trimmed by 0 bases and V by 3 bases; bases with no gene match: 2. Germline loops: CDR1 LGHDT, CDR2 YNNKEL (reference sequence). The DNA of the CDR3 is TGTGCCAGCAGCCAGACAGGGTCCTCCTACGAGCAGTACTTC. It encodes CASSQTGSSYEQYF.

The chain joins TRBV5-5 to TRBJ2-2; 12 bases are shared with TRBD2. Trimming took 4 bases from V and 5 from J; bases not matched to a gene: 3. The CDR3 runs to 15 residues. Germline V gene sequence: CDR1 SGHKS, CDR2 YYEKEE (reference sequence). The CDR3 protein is CASSRLAGETGELFF. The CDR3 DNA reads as TGTGCCAGCAGCCGACTAGCGGGGGAGACCGGGGAGCTGTTTTTT. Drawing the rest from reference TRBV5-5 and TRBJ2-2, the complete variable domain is DAGVTQSPTHLIKTRGQQVTLRCSPISGHKSVSWYQQVLGQGPQFIFQYYEKEERGRGNFPDRFSARQFPNYSSELNVNALLLGDSALYLCASSRLAGETGELFFGEGSRLTVL.

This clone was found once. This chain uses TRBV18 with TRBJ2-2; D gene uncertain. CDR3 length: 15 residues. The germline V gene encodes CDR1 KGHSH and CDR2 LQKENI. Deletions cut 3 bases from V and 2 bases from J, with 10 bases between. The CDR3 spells CASSPRLPNTGELFF. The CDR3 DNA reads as TGTGCCAGCTCACCCAGGCTCCCAAACACCGGGGAGCTGTTTTTT.

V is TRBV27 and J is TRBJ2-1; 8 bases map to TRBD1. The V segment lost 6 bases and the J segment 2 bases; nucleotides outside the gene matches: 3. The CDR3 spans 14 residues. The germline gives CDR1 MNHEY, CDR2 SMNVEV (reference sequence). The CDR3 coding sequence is TGTGCCAGCAGGGTGGGACAGGCCTACAATGAGCAGTTCTTC. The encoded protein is CASRVGQAYNEQFF.

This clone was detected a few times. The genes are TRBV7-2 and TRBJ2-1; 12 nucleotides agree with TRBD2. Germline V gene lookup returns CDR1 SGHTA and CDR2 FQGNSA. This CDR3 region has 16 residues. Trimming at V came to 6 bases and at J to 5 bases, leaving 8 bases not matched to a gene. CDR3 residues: CASRRTSGGYDNEQFF. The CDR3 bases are TGTGCCAGCAGACGAACTAGCGGGGGGTACGACAATGAGCAGTTCTTC.

This CDR3 reads CATSDPKTGTGDGNEQFF. The CDR3 DNA is TGTGCCACCAGTGACCCCAAAACCGGGACAGGGGACGGCAATGAGCAGTTCTTC. The chain recombines TRBV24-1 with TRBJ2-1; 10 bases line up with TRBD1. From germline, CDR1 is KGHDR and CDR2 SFDVKD. The CDR3 runs 18 residues. With V trimmed by 4 bases and J by 6 bases, 14 bases remained unmatched.